This T cell receptor (beta chain) was obtained from a study of blood T cell repertoires in COVID-19. Study-level information: In each case, the material was cDNA or gDNA derived from T cells, B-cell-depleted T cells, or PBMCs.

In the original processing: Reference gene primers were amplified, and this amplification served to estimate nucleated cell counts. Produced via immunoSEQ multiplex PCR; TCRdb's table is partial and in-frame only. Clone size and V and J calls were adopted from that table, with D and trimming inferred from the DNA. Here the sample spans hundreds of thousands of clones, roughly 90% being singletons. Trimming removed 9 bases at V and 7 bases at J, with 12 bases between. There are 11 residues in the CDR3. Only a few counts were recorded for this clone. The material sequenced was peripheral blood. The chain uses TRBV12-3 or TRBV12-4 and TRBJ1-1; weak D call: TRBD1 (5 bases). The sequence derives from a man between 35 and 55 years old with acute or convalescent COVID-19. The CDR3 nucleotides read TGTGCCAGTGGGGGGACCCTTGAAGCTTTCTTT. Amino acids: CASGGTLEAFF.